The rows below give T cell receptor beta chains drawn from one sample of a study of blood T cell repertoires in COVID-19. Here immunoSEQ multiplex PCR was the method, and the copy in TCRdb shows in-frame clones only, minus some. The sample has hundreds of thousands of clones; more than 75% are singletons. Material: peripheral blood. The source is a woman aged 18-29 years who had recovered from COVID-19. CDR3s include the opening cysteine and the closing phenylalanine or tryptophan. A D gene is named only where the DNA matches it firmly. The size field is filled for only some rows; it gives once, few, many or a size class.

j_call d_call clone_size v_call cdr3_nt cdr3_aa
TRBJ1-1 NA NA TRBV11-3 TGTGCCAGCAGCGCACGCTCGACACGGCCGAGTACTGAAGCTTTCTTT CASSARSTRPSTEAFF
TRBJ1-1 TRBD1 once TRBV5-4 TGTGCCAGCAGCCCCCGACAGGGGATGACTGAAGCTTTCTTT CASSPRQGMTEAFF
TRBJ1-2 TRBD1 NA TRBV5-4 TGTGCCAGCAGCACACCCAGGACAGGGACCTATGGCTACACCTTC CASSTPRTGTYGYTF
TRBJ2-2 TRBD2 NA TRBV4-1 TGCGCCAGCAGCCACAAACCGGGACTAGCGAGGACCGGGGAGCTGTTTTTT CASSHKPGLARTGELFF
TRBJ2-2 NA NA TRBV21-1 TGTGCCAGCAGGACCCAGGGCAGGAACACCGGGGAGCTGTTTTTT CASRTQGRNTGELFF
TRBJ2-1 TRBD2 NA TRBV18 TGTGCCAGCTCACCCCTTAGCGGGAGGACATTAAATGAGCAGTTCTTC CASSPLSGRTLNEQFF
TRBJ2-2 NA NA TRBV28 TGTGCCAGCATCACTCGGGAGGGGGAGCTGTTTTTT CASITREGELFF
TRBJ1-1 NA few TRBV9 TGTGCCAGCAGCGGCGGTGTGAGGGAGAGAGCTTTCTTT CASSGGVRERAFF
TRBJ2-2 NA NA TRBV9 TGTGCCAGCAGCGTAGAGTTGCGCAGGGCCCACGGGGAGCTGTTTTTT CASSVELRRAHGELFF
TRBJ2-5 NA NA TRBV29-1 TGCAGCGTTGACAACGGAGTCACCGCAGAGACCCAGTACTTC CSVDNGVTAETQYF
TRBJ2-5 NA NA TRBV9 TGTGCCAGCAGCCCCGGTCCCAGGGAGACCCAGTACTTC CASSPGPRETQYF
TRBJ2-3 TRBD2 NA TRBV7-9 TGTGCCAGCAGCTTACTAGCGGGAGACGCAGATACGCAGTATTTT CASSLLAGDADTQYF
TRBJ2-5 TRBD2 NA TRBV4-3 TGCGCCAGCAGCCAGACCACCGGGACTAGCGGGAGTGGAGAGACCCAGTACTTC CASSQTTGTSGSGETQYF
TRBJ2-1 TRBD1 NA TRBV7-9 TGTGCCAGCAGCTTACCACTCGGGACAGGGGGCGATGAGCAGTTCTTC CASSLPLGTGGDEQFF
TRBJ1-5 NA NA TRBV30 TGTGCCTGGAGTAAATGGTCAGGGGCTCAGCCCCAGCATTTT CAWSKWSGAQPQHF
TRBJ1-1 NA NA TRBV5-4 TGTGCCAGCAGCTTGGGGGGGCGCACTGAAGCTTTCTTT CASSLGGRTEAFF
TRBJ1-1 NA NA TRBV5-1 TGCGCCAGCAGCTTGGGGGCCGGGAACACTGAAGCTTTCTTT CASSLGAGNTEAFF
TRBJ2-3 TRBD1 NA TRBV6-2/TRBV6-3 TGTGCCAGCAGCAGCAGGGGGTACACAGATACGCAGTATTTT CASSSRGYTDTQYF
TRBJ1-2 TRBD1 NA TRBV5-6 TGTGCCAGCAGCCGAGAGGACAGGGTCACCTTC CASSREDRVTF
TRBJ2-1 NA once TRBV12-5 TGTGCTAGTGGACCTTACGGTCACAATGAGCAGTTCTTC CASGPYGHNEQFF
TRBJ2-1 NA NA TRBV30 TGTGCCTGCCTCATGAGCTCCTACAATGAGCAGTTCTTC CACLMSSYNEQFF
TRBJ2-1 TRBD2 NA TRBV5-1 TGCGCCAGCAGCTTAGCGGGAGGGAACAATGAGCAGTTCTTC CASSLAGGNNEQFF
TRBJ2-1 TRBD2 NA TRBV10-3 TGTGCCATCAGTGAATCGTCTAGCGGGAGGTCATACAATGAGCAGTTCTTC CAISESSSGRSYNEQFF
TRBJ2-2 TRBD2 NA TRBV30 TGTGCCTGGAGCTCGGGACTAGCGGGCGTCGGGGAGCTGTTTTTT CAWSSGLAGVGELFF
TRBJ2-1 NA NA TRBV7-2 TGTGCCAGCAGCCCCGAGGGGGGGTTCGACAATGAGCAGTTCTTC CASSPEGGFDNEQFF
TRBJ1-3 NA NA TRBV6-5 TGTGCCAGCAGTTACTCGGGGAGGGGTGGAAACACCATATATTTT CASSYSGRGGNTIYF
TRBJ2-5 NA NA TRBV18 TGTGCCAGCTCACCCCCCTCAGGAAGAGAGACCCAGTACTTC CASSPPSGRETQYF
TRBJ1-2 TRBD1 NA TRBV6-5 TGTGCCAGCGCGGAGGGGGCGCAATGGGTCGGCTACACCTTC CASAEGAQWVGYTF
TRBJ2-5 NA NA TRBV12-3/TRBV12-4 TGTGCCAGCAGTTTATACAGCCAAGAGACCCAGTACTTC CASSLYSQETQYF
TRBJ2-5 TRBD2 NA TRBV5-6 TGTGCCAGCAAAATTCTAGCGGGAGTAGGGGAGACCCAGTACTTC CASKILAGVGETQYF
TRBJ1-2 TRBD1 NA TRBV7-9 TGTGCCAGCAGCCACGACAGGGGGATCGGCTACACCTTC CASSHDRGIGYTF
TRBJ2-2 NA NA TRBV30 TGTGCCTGGACTCCCAGGGCCGGGGAGCTGTTTTTT CAWTPRAGELFF
TRBJ2-3 TRBD2 NA TRBV6-2/TRBV6-3 TGTGCCAGCAGTTCCCTCAGCGGGGGCACAGATACGCAGTATTTT CASSSLSGGTDTQYF
TRBJ1-2 NA NA TRBV19 TGTGCCAGTAGTATAGGGGACACTTCCTATGGCTACACCTTC CASSIGDTSYGYTF
TRBJ2-1 TRBD2 NA TRBV4-3 TGCGCCAGCAGCCGGTCGCTAGCGGGAGCTAGCTCCTACAATGAGCAGTTCTTC CASSRSLAGASSYNEQFF
TRBJ2-3 TRBD1 NA TRBV24-1 TGTGCCACCAGTGACCTGGGACAGGGGACAGATACGCAGTATTTT CATSDLGQGTDTQYF